Shown below are 21 T cell receptor beta chains from a single sample sequenced in a study of T-cell reconstitution after alpha-beta-depleted transplantation in children. Unique molecular identifiers were used to barcode this TCRbeta library. Each CDR3 protein is one row after TCRdb ran MiXCR on the PCR reads. This sample has fewer than 1 million distinct CDR3 sequences, with approximately 15% found just once. Source: PBMCs, mostly from graft donor cells, taken 360 days after TCRalphabeta/CD19-depleted stem cell transplant. These receptors all come from a male patient between 5 and 17 years old who had a stem cell transplant for acute lymphoblastic leukemia, so the T cells may come from the graft donor.

This clonotype was detected many times. This sequence joins TRBV24-1 and TRBJ2-2; D gene unclear. Germline V gene sequence: CDR1 KGHDR, CDR2 SFDVKD. V lost 4 bases and J lost 1, with 3 bases in between. This CDR3 is 13 amino acids long. The CDR3 nucleotides read TGTGCCACCAGTGACCAGAACACCGGGGAGCTGTTTTTT. Its translation: CATSDQNTGELFF.

This clonotype has more than one count but fewer than ten. This chain uses TRBV20-1 with TRBJ2-1; 13 nucleotides agree with TRBD2. The CDR3 extends over 15 amino acids. The V gene end was trimmed by 5 bases and the J gene end by 4 bases; junction bases not matched to a gene: 5. CDR1 and CDR2 (germline): DFQATT, SNEGSKA (reference sequence). The CDR3 sequence is CSAPWTSGRYNEQFF. The CDR3 nucleotides are TGCAGTGCTCCATGGACTAGCGGGAGATACAATGAGCAGTTCTTC.

The rearrangement links TRBV14 to TRBJ2-7; 8 bases fit TRBD2. V was pared by 0 bases and J by 0 bases, with 4 bases of the junction left unmatched. The CDR3 contains 16 residues. Germline-derived CDR1 and CDR2 are SGHDN and FVKESK. CDR3: CASSQDLAGYSYEQYF. CDR3 DNA sequence: TGTGCCAGCAGCCAAGACCTAGCGGGTTACTCCTACGAGCAGTACTTC.

This clonotype was seen ten or more times. The V call is TRBV13, the J call TRBJ1-2; D remains ambiguous. The V gene lost 5 bases and the J gene lost 0 bases, with 10 bases spanning the gap. CDR1 is PRHDT, CDR2 FYEKMQ, per germline (reference sequence). The CDR3 is made up of 14 amino acids. The CDR3 nucleotides read TGTGCCAGCAGCCCCGTGGGGACTAACTATGGCTACACCTTC. Its protein product is CASSPVGTNYGYTF.

V gene TRBV18 combines with J gene TRBJ1-5; no firm D call. The V and J ends lost 0 bases and 2 bases respectively, with 8 bases between them. The CDR3 length is 15 residues. Germline loops: CDR1 KGHSH, CDR2 LQKENI. The CDR3 DNA follows: TGTGCCAGCTCACCACCGGGTAAAGGCAATCAGCCCCAGCATTTT. Residues: CASSPPGKGNQPQHF.

A few counts support this clonotype. The chain combines TRBV29-1 with TRBJ2-3, with D unresolved. Germline V gene sequence: CDR1 SQVTM, CDR2 ANQGSEA. V lost 3 bases and J 0 bases, leaving 4 bases between the germline ends. CDR3 length: 12 residues. CDR3 DNA: TGCAGCGTTGATCTTAGCACAGATACGCAGTATTTT. Translating gives CSVDLSTDTQYF.

The chain joins TRBV27 to TRBJ2-7; 12 bases line up with TRBD1. J gave up 3 bases and V 6 bases, and 6 bases lay outside the gene matches. The CDR3 contains 15 residues. Looked up from germline, CDR1 is MNHEY and CDR2 is SMNVEV (reference sequence). CDR3 residues: CASRPGTGGIYEQYF. The CDR3 DNA follows: TGTGCCAGCAGACCCGGGACAGGGGGCATCTACGAGCAGTACTTC.

This clonotype was observed a few times. The CDR3 sequence: CASSTRISGIIEETQYF. CDR3 nucleotides: TGTGCCAGTAGTACGCGGATTAGCGGGATAATTGAGGAGACCCAGTACTTC. The rearrangement joins TRBV19 to TRBJ2-5, with 8 bases lining up with TRBD2. CDR3 length equals 17 residues. Germline lookup yields CDR1 LNHDA and CDR2 SQIVND (reference sequence). V lost 4 bases, J lost 5 bases, and 15 bases stayed unmatched.

A few counts support this clonotype. This chain joins TRBV20-1 and TRBJ2-1; D might be TRBD1 (5 bases). The germline V gene encodes CDR1 DFQATT and CDR2 SNEGSKA (reference sequence). The CDR3 runs 14 residues. Trimming cost V 5 bases and J 4 bases, with 15 bases left between them. DNA for the CDR3: TGCAGTGCTGATCAGGGCTCGCGGTACAATGAGCAGTTCTTC. This sequence encodes CSADQGSRYNEQFF.

The rearrangement links TRBV9 to TRBJ2-6; D is uncertain. Between the trimmed V and J ends, which lost 2 bases and 1 base, there was a span of 13 bases. The V gene's germline CDR1 is SGDLS and CDR2 YYNGEE. The CDR3 contains 17 residues. The CDR3 loop reads CASSVKGLLSGANVLTF. The CDR3 DNA reads TGTGCCAGCAGCGTCAAGGGTCTCTTGTCTGGGGCCAACGTCCTGACTTTC.

A few counts support this clonotype. This chain connects TRBV29-1 to TRBJ2-3; 8 bases match TRBD2. Trimming removed 4 bases from V and 3 bases from J; junction bases left unmatched: 9. CDR3 length: 15 amino acids. Per the germline V gene, CDR1 is SQVTM and CDR2 is ANQGSEA. The CDR3, as DNA: TGCAGCGTTGCTCGAGCGGGAGTTGGGACAGATACGCAGTATTTT. It translates to CSVARAGVGTDTQYF.

This rearrangement joins TRBV4-1 to TRBJ2-7; no definite D call. The V end was cut by 1 base, the J end by 0 bases, with 13 bases between. CDR1 and CDR2 (germline): MGHRA, YSYEKL. This CDR3 has 16 amino acids. CDR3 in amino acids: CASSQGSGPSSYEQYF. In DNA form, the CDR3 reads TGCGCCAGCAGCCAAGGGTCCGGCCCAAGCTCCTACGAGCAGTACTTC.

This clonotype was seen a few times. The chain links TRBV5-1 to TRBJ2-1; TRBD2 matches at 9 bases. Looked up from germline, CDR1 is SGHRS and CDR2 is YFSETQ. The CDR3 is 16 residues long. The V and J ends lost 6 bases and 0 bases, in that order; junction bases with no gene match: 7. CDR3 sequence: CASTIYSGSSYNEQFF. In DNA, the CDR3 is TGCGCCAGCACAATTTATAGCGGGAGCTCCTACAATGAGCAGTTCTTC.

The V call is TRBV29-1, the J call TRBJ1-1; D might be TRBD1 (5 bases). Trimming took off 6 bases at V and 6 bases at J, with 20 bases between the two ends. Per germline, CDR1 SQVTM and CDR2 ANQGSEA. The CDR3 is 14 residues long. Here the CDR3 reads CSVDRQPEDSEAFF. CDR3 DNA: TGCAGCGTGGACCGACAGCCGGAGGACTCTGAAGCTTTCTTT.

This clonotype was recorded a few times. This rearrangement joins TRBV20-1 to TRBJ2-1, with D tentatively TRBD2 (5 bases). Germline assignment: CDR1 DFQATT and CDR2 SNEGSKA (reference sequence). V was shortened by 0 bases and J by 10 bases, with 13 bases between the two germline ends. This CDR3 has 13 amino acids. The CDR3 DNA reads as TGCAGTGCTAGAGAGATAGGGAGACCAGAGCAGTTCTTC. It yields the protein CSAREIGRPEQFF.

The chain carries TRBV7-7 and TRBJ2-1; TRBD2 matches 8 bases. The CDR3 totals 15 residues. Germline V gives CDR1 SSHAT, CDR2 FNYEAQ (reference sequence). The ends lost 1 base at V and 3 bases at J; junction bases unmatched: 2. The CDR3 DNA follows: TGTGCCAGCAGCTTAGGACTAGCGTACTACAATGAGCAGTTCTTC. It translates to CASSLGLAYYNEQFF.

In this sample, this clonotype turned up a few times. This chain connects TRBV21-1 to TRBJ2-5; the DNA was not compared with TRBD2, the D call given in the table. TRBV21-1 is given as a pseudogene. The CDR3 contains 14 residues. CDR3 region: CASSKDKAEETQYF. The CDR3 bases are TGTGCCAGCAGCAAAGATAAAGCGGAAGAGACCCAGTACTTC.

This clonotype was found many times. The chain has TRBV7-9 and TRBJ2-1; D is unclear. Germline CDR1 reads SEHNR; CDR2 reads FQNEAQ (reference sequence). Trimming pared 2 bases from V and 0 bases from J, leaving 11 bases between. The CDR3 is 16 amino acids. The CDR3 DNA sequence: TGTGCCAGCAGCTTAAACGCGGTTAGCTCCTACAATGAGCAGTTCTTC. Its protein is CASSLNAVSSYNEQFF.

This clonotype was observed at least ten times. The chain links TRBV9 to TRBJ2-1; no reliable D call. The V end lost 0 bases, the J end lost 8 bases, and 9 bases lay between the germline ends. The CDR3 loop spans 13 amino acids. Germline CDR1 SGDLS, CDR2 YYNGEE. CDR3 region: CASSVAGAHEQFF. CDR3 coding DNA: TGTGCCAGCAGCGTAGCCGGTGCTCATGAGCAGTTCTTC.

This clonotype showed up many times. The V gene is TRBV20-1, the J gene TRBJ1-1, with D possibly matching TRBD1 (5 bases). The V end lost 2 bases, the J end lost 6 bases, and 13 bases lay between the germline ends. The length of the CDR3 is 13 residues. Looked up from germline, CDR1 is DFQATT and CDR2 is SNEGSKA (reference sequence). CDR3 protein: CSARTGGVPEAFF. CDR3 coding DNA: TGCAGTGCTAGAACAGGTGGCGTGCCTGAAGCTTTCTTT.

This clonotype occurred many times. The V and J genes are TRBV4-1 and TRBJ2-3, with a weak D call TRBD1 (6 bases). The CDR3 loop spans 14 amino acids. CDR1 and CDR2 from the germline V gene are MGHRA and YSYEKL. Trimming removed 2 bases from V and 5 bases from J, with 11 bases in between. As DNA, the CDR3 is TGCGCCAGCAGCCAATGGCAGGGGATAGATACGCAGTATTTT. Encoded protein: CASSQWQGIDTQYF.